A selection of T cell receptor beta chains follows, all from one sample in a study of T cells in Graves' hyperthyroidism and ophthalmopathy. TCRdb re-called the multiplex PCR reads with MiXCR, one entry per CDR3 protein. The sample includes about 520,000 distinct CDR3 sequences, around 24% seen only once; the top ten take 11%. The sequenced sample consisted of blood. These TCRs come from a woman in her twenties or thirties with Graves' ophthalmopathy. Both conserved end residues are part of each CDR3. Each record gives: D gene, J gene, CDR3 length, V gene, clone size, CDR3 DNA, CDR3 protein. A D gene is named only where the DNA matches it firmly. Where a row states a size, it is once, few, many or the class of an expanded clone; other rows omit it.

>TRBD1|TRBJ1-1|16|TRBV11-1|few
TGTGCCAGCAGCTTGCTCGGGACAGGAGCGAACACTGAAGCTTTCTTT
CASSLLGTGANTEAFF
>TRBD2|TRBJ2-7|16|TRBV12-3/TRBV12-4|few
TGTGCCAGCACCTGGGGGGGGGTGCCGAGCTCCTACGAGCAGCACTTC
CASTWGGVPSSYEQHF
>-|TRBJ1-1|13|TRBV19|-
TGTGCCAGTAGGACACAGGGCGGCGAGGAAGCTTTCTTT
CASRTQGGEEAFF
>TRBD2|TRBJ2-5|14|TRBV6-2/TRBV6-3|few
TGTGCCAGCCGATCCGGGGGGGCGCAGGAGACCCAGTACTTC
CASRSGGAQETQYF
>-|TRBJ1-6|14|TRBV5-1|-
TGCGCCAGCAGCTTGAGGCAGAGAAATTCACCCCTCCACTTT
CASSLRQRNSPLHF
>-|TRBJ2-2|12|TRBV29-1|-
TGCAGCGTTGAAGATAACCCCGGGGAGCTGTTTTTT
CSVEDNPGELFF
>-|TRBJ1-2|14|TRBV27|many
TGTGCCAGCAGAAGAGCCGGATCTAACTATGGCTACACCTTC
CASRRAGSNYGYTF
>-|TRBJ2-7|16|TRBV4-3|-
TGCGCCAGCAGCCAAGAGAGGGACGACCTTTCCTACGAGCAGTACTTC
CASSQERDDLSYEQYF
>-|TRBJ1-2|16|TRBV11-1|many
TGTGCCAGCAGCTCCCAAAGGGTGAACAGGGACTATGGCTACACCTTC
CASSSQRVNRDYGYTF
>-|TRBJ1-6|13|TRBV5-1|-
TGCGCCAGCTGTTTACAGGAGAATTCACCCCTCCACTTT
CASCLQENSPLHF
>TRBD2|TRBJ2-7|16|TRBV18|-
TGTGCCAGCTCACCTTCGGCTAGCGGGAGGGCACGGGAGCAGTACTTC
CASSPSASGRAREQYF
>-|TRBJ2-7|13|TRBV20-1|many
TGCAGTGCCGCATACAGGGAATTCTACGAGCAGTACTTC
CSAAYREFYEQYF
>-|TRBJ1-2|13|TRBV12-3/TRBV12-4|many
TGTGCCAGCAGTTTCGGACAGCCCTATGGCTACACCTTC
CASSFGQPYGYTF
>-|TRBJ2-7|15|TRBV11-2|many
TGTGCCAGCAGCTTAACATCCGACACCGACGCCGAGCAGTACTTC
CASSLTSDTDAEQYF
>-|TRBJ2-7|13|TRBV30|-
TGTGCCTGGAGTGTATTGGGGGGTTACGAGCAGTACTTC
CAWSVLGGYEQYF
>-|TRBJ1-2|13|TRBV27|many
TGTGCCAGCAGTCCCCGGGACATGGGTGGCTACACCTTC
CASSPRDMGGYTF
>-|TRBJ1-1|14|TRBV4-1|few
TGCGCCAGCAGCCAAGGGACTCTGCCCATAGAAGCTTTCTTT
CASSQGTLPIEAFF